This entry lists 14 T cell receptor beta chains sequenced from one sample in a study of blood T cell repertoires in COVID-19. Measured with immunoSEQ multiplex PCR; TCRdb has only the in-frame clones, and not every one. The sample records some 150,000 clones, approximately 90% being singletons. The sample consisted of peripheral blood. Every receptor here comes from a woman aged 70-85 years with acute or convalescent COVID-19.

The rearrangement uses TRBV18 and TRBJ1-1, with unresolved D. The CDR3 is 16 amino acids. V lost 3 bases and J lost 4, with 18 bases in between. CDR1 and CDR2 from the germline V gene are KGHSH and LQKENI. The CDR3 DNA sequence: TGTGCCAGCTCACCGGATCTTCAGGTGTTCGGCACTGAAGCTTTCTTT. It encodes CASSPDLQVFGTEAFF.

A word on this clone: Distinct nucleotide sequences in the sample also encode this CDR3. The V gene is TRBV5-1, the J gene TRBJ1-5; D might be TRBD1 (5 bases). The CDR3 has 15 residues. Trimming took off 0 bases at V and 0 bases at J, with 7 bases between the two ends. Germline V gives CDR1 SGHRS, CDR2 YFSETQ. CDR3 sequence reads: CASSLEGVSNQPQHF. The CDR3 region has the DNA TGCGCCAGCAGCTTGGAAGGGGTTAGCAATCAGCCCCAGCATTTT.

Points on this clone: A read error may produce the germline difference seen at one junction end. The CDR3 DNA follows: TGTGCCAGCAGCGTAGGGGTGACAGGGGATATGAAGCTTTGCTTT. It specifies CASSVGVTGDMKLCF. The chain uses TRBV9 and TRBJ1-1, with 8 bases matching TRBD1. This CDR3 comprises 15 residues. Germline V gene lookup returns CDR1 SGDLS and CDR2 YYNGEE.

J is TRBJ2-5 and V is TRBV5-1, with a possible D match to TRBD1 (5 bases). V lost 5 bases to trimming and J lost 2 bases, with 16 bases between them. CDR1 and CDR2 from the germline V gene are SGHRS and YFSETQ. The CDR3 is 15 residues long. CDR3 sequence (DNA): TGCGCCAGCAGTCCCTCGAGGACAACGCAAGAGACCCAGTACTTC. Protein product: CASSPSRTTQETQYF.

This chain joins TRBV5-4 and TRBJ1-2, with D perhaps TRBD1 (6 bases). The V and J ends lost 4 bases and 4 bases respectively, with 26 bases between them. This CDR3 has 18 amino acids. Germline CDR1 is SGHNT and CDR2 is YYREEE (reference sequence). CDR3 in DNA: TGTGCCAGCAGCACCGGGGACAAAACGGTTTCTTATTCCTATGGCTACACCTTC. This encodes CASSTGDKTVSYSYGYTF.

The J gene is TRBJ1-2, the V gene TRBV28; 8 bases line up with TRBD1. The CDR3 totals 13 residues. In germline, CDR1 is MDHEN, CDR2 SYDVKM. The junction had 3 bases not matched to a gene; V was cut back by 5 bases and J by 4 bases. CDR3 in amino acids: CASSIGQGYGYTF. The DNA for the CDR3 is TGTGCCAGCAGTATCGGACAGGGCTATGGCTACACCTTC.

This clone occurred once. CDR3 sequence: CASSPDRGLYEQYF. Written as DNA, the CDR3 is TGTGCCAGCTCACCCGACAGGGGGCTATACGAGCAGTACTTC. This chain links TRBV18 with TRBJ2-7, with 10 bases that match TRBD1. Germline V lookup: CDR1 KGHSH, CDR2 LQKENI. V gave up 3 bases and J gave up 4 bases; unmatched junction bases: 3. This CDR3 has 14 residues.

The chain uses TRBV4-2 and TRBJ2-7, with TRBD2 matching 9 bases. CDR1 LGHNA and CDR2 YNFKEQ come from the germline V gene. The CDR3 spans 17 residues. Losses at the gene ends were 0 bases for V and 1 base for J; bases not matched to a gene: 7. The CDR3 reads CASSQDRLAGNSYEQYF. DNA for the CDR3: TGTGCCAGCAGCCAAGATCGGCTAGCGGGGAATTCCTACGAGCAGTACTTC.

The chain has TRBV29-1 and TRBJ1-2, with 10 nucleotides matching TRBD1. Germline V gives CDR1 SQVTM, CDR2 ANQGSEA. CDR3 length equals 13 residues. Trimming at V came to 3 bases and at J to 4 bases, leaving 2 bases not matched to a gene. In DNA form, the CDR3 reads TGCAGCGTTGATAGGGACAGGGGCTATGGCTACACCTTC. Translated, it gives CSVDRDRGYGYTF.

The gene calls are TRBV24-1 and TRBJ2-2; D might be TRBD1 (6 bases). V lost 12 bases to trimming and J lost 0 bases, with 19 bases between them. The V gene's germline CDR1 is KGHDR and CDR2 SFDVKD. The CDR3 sequence is 16 residues long. CDR3 region: CAVRTSQGANTGELFF. CDR3 nucleotides: TGTGCCGTCCGAACGTCACAGGGAGCGAACACCGGGGAGCTGTTTTTT.

This chain joins TRBV6-2 or TRBV6-3 and TRBJ1-4, with 8 positions matching TRBD1. V lost 2 bases to trimming and J lost 7 bases; unmatched junction nucleotides: 6. CDR3 length: 15 residues. Looked up from germline, CDR1 is MNHEY and CDR2 is SVGEGT. The CDR3 sequence: CASSYVDRVGEKLFF. In DNA, the CDR3 is TGTGCCAGCAGTTACGTGGACAGGGTTGGTGAAAAACTGTTTTTT.

The V and J genes are TRBV5-1 and TRBJ1-4, with 11 bases matching TRBD1. The CDR3 covers 15 residues. The J segment lost 4 bases and the V segment lost 3 bases, leaving 2 bases of the junction unmatched. CDR1 SGHRS and CDR2 YFSETQ come from the germline V gene. As DNA, the CDR3 is TGCGCCAGCAGCTGGGGGACAGGGGGTAATGAAAAACTGTTTTTT. Protein sequence: CASSWGTGGNEKLFF.

This chain's CDR3 is CASSESGGGPINEQFF. DNA of the CDR3: TGCGCCAGCAGTGAGTCAGGCGGGGGGCCGATTAATGAGCAGTTCTTC. The chain uses TRBV10-2 and TRBJ2-1; 8 bases align to TRBD2. Germline-derived CDR1 and CDR2 are WSHSY and SAAADI. The V segment lost 0 bases and the J segment 7 bases; nucleotides outside the gene matches: 8. The CDR3 extends over 16 amino acids.

This rearrangement joins TRBV21-1 to TRBJ1-6; the table's D call, TRBD1, has no DNA check behind it. TRBV21-1 is annotated as a pseudogene. The CDR3 extends over 17 amino acids. The CDR3 is CASTPGAKGHYNSPLHF. The CDR3 coding sequence is TGTGCCAGCACCCCTGGGGCCAAAGGACATTATAATTCACCCCTCCACTTT.